This T cell receptor beta chain derives from a study of OX40 agonist ivuxolimab in advanced cancers. As for the study in general: Each dose-escalation patient presented with hepatocellular carcinoma, melanoma, renal cell or head and neck cancer. Partial response was recorded in three patients: one hepatocellular carcinoma and two cutaneous melanoma cases. Study outcomes and limitations: Dose levels from 0.1 to 3.0 mg/kg saw CD4+ and CD8+ blood T cells expand clonally by week 6. On average, a greater number of expanded clones characterised CD8+ T cells relative to CD4+.

Germline values: CDR1 SGHRS, CDR2 YFSETQ. This CDR3 contains 14 residues. Trimming cost V 0 bases and J 4 bases; bases outside gene matches: 3. Here immunoSEQ multiplex PCR was the method, and the copy in TCRdb shows in-frame clones only, minus some. The table includes 55,000 to 70,000 clones, around 86% detected once. As for this clone: Antigen unknown.

The sequencing used CD4+ or CD8+ T cells sorted from blood, collected in a trial of the OX40 agonist ivuxolimab. The rearrangement joins TRBV5-1 to TRBJ2-7; 8 bases agree with TRBD1. The TCR comes from an adult with an advanced solid tumor such as melanoma, head and neck, liver or kidney cancer. The CDR3 DNA is TGCGCCAGCAGCTTGGGGACAGGGCAATACGAGCAGTACTTC. Translating gives CASSLGTGQYEQYF.